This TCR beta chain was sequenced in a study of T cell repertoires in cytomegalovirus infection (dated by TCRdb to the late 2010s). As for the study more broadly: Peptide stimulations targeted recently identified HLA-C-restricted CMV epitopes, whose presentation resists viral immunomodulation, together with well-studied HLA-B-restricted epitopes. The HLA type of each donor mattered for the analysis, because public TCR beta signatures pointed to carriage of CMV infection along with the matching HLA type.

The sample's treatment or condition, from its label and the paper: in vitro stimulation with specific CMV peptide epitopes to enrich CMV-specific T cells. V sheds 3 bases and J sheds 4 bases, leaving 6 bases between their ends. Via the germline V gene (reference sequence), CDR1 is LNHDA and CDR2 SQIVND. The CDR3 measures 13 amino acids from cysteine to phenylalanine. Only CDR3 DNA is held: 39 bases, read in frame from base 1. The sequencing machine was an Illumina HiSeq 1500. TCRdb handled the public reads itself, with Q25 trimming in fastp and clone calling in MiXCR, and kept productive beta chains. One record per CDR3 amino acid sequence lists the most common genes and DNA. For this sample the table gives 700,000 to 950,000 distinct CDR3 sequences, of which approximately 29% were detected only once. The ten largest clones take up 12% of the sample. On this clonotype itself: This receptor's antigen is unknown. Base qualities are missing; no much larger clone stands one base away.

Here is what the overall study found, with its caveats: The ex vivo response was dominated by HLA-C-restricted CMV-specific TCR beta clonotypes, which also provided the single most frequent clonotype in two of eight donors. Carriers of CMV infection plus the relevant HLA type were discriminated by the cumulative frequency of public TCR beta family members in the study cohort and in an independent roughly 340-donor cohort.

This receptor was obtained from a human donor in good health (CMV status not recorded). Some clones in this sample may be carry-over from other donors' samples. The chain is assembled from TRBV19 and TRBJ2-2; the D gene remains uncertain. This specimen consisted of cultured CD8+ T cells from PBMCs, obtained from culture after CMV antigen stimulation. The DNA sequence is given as TGTGCCAGTAGTATGGAACCCACCGGGGAGCTGTTTTTT. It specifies CASSMEPTGELFF.